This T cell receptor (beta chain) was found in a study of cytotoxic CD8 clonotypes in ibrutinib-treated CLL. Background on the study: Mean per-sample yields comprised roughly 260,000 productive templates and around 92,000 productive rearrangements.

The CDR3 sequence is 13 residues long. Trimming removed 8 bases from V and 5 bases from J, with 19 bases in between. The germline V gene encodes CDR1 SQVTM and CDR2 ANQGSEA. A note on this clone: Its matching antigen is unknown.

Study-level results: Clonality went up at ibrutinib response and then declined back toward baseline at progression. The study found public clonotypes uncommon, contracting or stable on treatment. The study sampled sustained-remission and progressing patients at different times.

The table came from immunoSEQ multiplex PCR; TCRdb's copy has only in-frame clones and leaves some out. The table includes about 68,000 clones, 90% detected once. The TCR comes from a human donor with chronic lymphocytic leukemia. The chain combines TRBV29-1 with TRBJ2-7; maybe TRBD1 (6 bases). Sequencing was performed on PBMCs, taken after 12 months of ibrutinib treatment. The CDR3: CSPYPTGLHEQYF. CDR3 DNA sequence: TGCAGCCCGTACCCAACAGGGTTACACGAGCAGTACTTC.